The rows below give T cell receptor beta chains drawn from one sample of a study of T cell responses to AZD1222 COVID-19 vaccine. The assay was immunoSEQ multiplex PCR, and TCRdb's table has in-frame clones only and misses some. The sample lists around 66,000 clones, 79% occurring once. This sample comprised peripheral blood, obtained on day 0 of MenACWY control vaccination. All receptors come from an adult in good health. Each CDR3 is given with its conserved first and last residue. D genes are given only for firm matches. Clone size is given for some rows only: seen once, a few or many times, or a class if the clone is expanded.

NA,TRBJ1-5,TRBV18,NA,TGTGCCAGCTCACGGGAGGGACAACCCCATCAGCCCCAGCATTTT,CASSREGQPHQPQHF
NA,TRBJ2-3,TRBV28,NA,TGTGCCAGCAGTTTACGATCCGGAGGAGGGAGGCAGTATTTT,CASSLRSGGGRQYF
TRBD2,TRBJ2-1,TRBV4-3,NA,TGCGCCAGCAGCCAAGGCCCAGTCATTCGGGGGGGGGATTCCTACAATGAGCAGTTCTTC,CASSQGPVIRGGDSYNEQFF
TRBD1,TRBJ1-1,TRBV5-1,NA,TGCGCCAGCAGCTTGGAGACAGGGGGCGTTGAAGCTTTCTTT,CASSLETGGVEAFF
TRBD1,TRBJ1-2,TRBV5-1,NA,TGCGCCAGCAGCGCTGAAGGACAGGGGGACGGCTACACCTTC,CASSAEGQGDGYTF
NA,TRBJ1-2,TRBV2,NA,TGTGCCAGCAGTGTTCATTCCTTGAACTATGGCTACACCTTC,CASSVHSLNYGYTF
TRBD2,TRBJ2-5,TRBV5-1,NA,TGCGCCAGCAGCATAGGACTAGCACAAGAGACCCAGTACTTC,CASSIGLAQETQYF
NA,TRBJ1-5,TRBV10-2,NA,TGCGCCAGCAGTGACAGGGGCACCTATCAGCCCCAGCATTTT,CASSDRGTYQPQHF
NA,TRBJ1-1,TRBV30,NA,TGTGCCTGGAGTGTACGGAGTGGGACTGAAGCTTTCTTT,CAWSVRSGTEAFF
NA,TRBJ1-2,TRBV6-5,NA,TGTGCCAGCAGACTAGGACGGAATAACTATGGCTACACCTTC,CASRLGRNNYGYTF
NA,TRBJ1-2,TRBV7-2,NA,TGTGCCAGCAGCTTCGTTTTCCGGACAGAGACTAACTATGGCTACACCTTC,CASSFVFRTETNYGYTF
NA,TRBJ1-2,TRBV4-1,NA,TGCGCCAGCAGCCAAGATTCGGGGTATGGCTACACCTTC,CASSQDSGYGYTF
TRBD2,TRBJ2-3,TRBV11-2,NA,TGTGCCAGCAGCCGTTTCGGGGGGGACACAGATACGCAGTATTTT,CASSRFGGDTDTQYF
NA,TRBJ2-2,TRBV6-5,NA,TGTGCCAGCAAACCGGGAGTAAGAGGCACCGGGGAGCTGTTTTTT,CASKPGVRGTGELFF
TRBD1,TRBJ2-7,TRBV11-1,NA,TGTGCCAGCAGCCGGACAGGAGAGATCTCCTACGAGCAGTACTTC,CASSRTGEISYEQYF
TRBD1,TRBJ2-6,TRBV4-3,NA,TGCGCCAGCAGCCTCGGGACAGGGTCGATCTCTGGGGCCAACGTCCTGACTTTC,CASSLGTGSISGANVLTF
NA,TRBJ2-1,TRBV14,NA,TGTGCCAGCAGCCCCGACAGCTACAATGAGCAGTTCTTC,CASSPDSYNEQFF
NA,TRBJ1-5,TRBV4-2,NA,TGTGCCAGCAGCCAGGAAGAAGTTAGCAATCAGCCCCAGCATTTT,CASSQEEVSNQPQHF
NA,TRBJ2-5,TRBV11-1,NA,TGTGCCAGCAGCTTAATACAAGAGACCCAGTACTTC,CASSLIQETQYF
TRBD2,TRBJ2-1,TRBV5-1,NA,TGCGCCAGCAGCTCGGTACGACTAGCGGGAGAAAATGAGCAGTTCTTC,CASSSVRLAGENEQFF
TRBD2,TRBJ2-2,TRBV11-2,NA,TGTGCCAGCAGCGGTAGCGGGGGATGGACCGGGGAGCTGTTTTTT,CASSGSGGWTGELFF
TRBD1,TRBJ1-1,TRBV30,few,TGTGCCTGGAGTTCGGACAGGTCGAACACTGAAGCTTTCTTT,CAWSSDRSNTEAFF
TRBD1,TRBJ1-2,TRBV6-5,NA,TGTGCCAGCGACTTAGGGACAGTGAACTATGGCTACACCTTC,CASDLGTVNYGYTF
TRBD1,TRBJ1-1,TRBV6-6,NA,TGTGCCAGCAGATTCAGGGGGCACACTGAAGCTTTCTTT,CASRFRGHTEAFF
NA,TRBJ2-1,TRBV9,NA,TGTGCCAGCAGCTCCCGGAGGAGAGGCAATGAGCAGTTCTTC,CASSSRRRGNEQFF
NA,TRBJ1-5,TRBV19,NA,TGTGCCAGTAGTGAAGGAAGTCGGGATCAGCCCCAGCATTTT,CASSEGSRDQPQHF
TRBD1,TRBJ1-5,TRBV19,NA,TGTGCCAGTAGCCGGACAGGGGGCTACCAGGGTAGCAATCAGCCCCAGCATTTT,CASSRTGGYQGSNQPQHF
TRBD2,TRBJ2-3,TRBV5-4,NA,TGTGCCAGCAGCGAAGTAGCGGGACGAACAGATACGCAGTATTTT,CASSEVAGRTDTQYF
NA,TRBJ1-2,TRBV7-2,NA,TGTGCCAGCAGCTTAGCGGTGGGCGACTATGGCTACACCTTC,CASSLAVGDYGYTF
NA,TRBJ1-2,TRBV19,few,TGTGCCAGTAGTAGAGCCATAGACTATGGCTACACCTTC,CASSRAIDYGYTF
NA,TRBJ1-1,TRBV30,NA,TGTGCCTGGAGTGTAACGGGGGAAGCTTTCTTT,CAWSVTGEAFF
NA,TRBJ2-2,TRBV5-4,NA,TGTGCCAGCAGCCCGGCTTGGGCCGGGGAGCTGTTTTTT,CASSPAWAGELFF
NA,TRBJ2-5,TRBV27,few,TGTGCCAGCAGTTTTAGTGCAGCCTACCAGACCCAGTACTTC,CASSFSAAYQTQYF
NA,TRBJ1-2,TRBV7-9,NA,TGTGCCAGCAGCTTAGAAGAGGGGTGGAGTTATGGCTACACCTTC,CASSLEEGWSYGYTF
TRBD1,TRBJ1-6,TRBV2,NA,TGTGCCAGCAGTGAAGCGGGGACAGTGAATTCACCCCTCCACTTT,CASSEAGTVNSPLHF
NA,TRBJ1-2,TRBV28,NA,TGTGCCAGCAGTTTATGGGGGTCCTTAAATGGCTACACCTTC,CASSLWGSLNGYTF
NA,TRBJ1-1,TRBV6-5,few,TGTGCCAGCAGTTGGAATGCGAACACTGAAGCTTTCTTT,CASSWNANTEAFF
NA,TRBJ2-5,TRBV7-8,NA,TGTGCCAGCAGCTTAACAGACAGGCAACAGACCCAGTACTTC,CASSLTDRQQTQYF
NA,TRBJ1-2,TRBV11-2,NA,TGTGCCAGCAGCCCCAGGGGATATGGCTACACCTTC,CASSPRGYGYTF
NA,TRBJ2-7,TRBV29-1,NA,TGCAGCGTTGCCACAGGTGCCTACGAGCAGTACTTC,CSVATGAYEQYF
TRBD1,TRBJ2-5,TRBV29-1,NA,TGCAGCGTTGTCAGGGGGCTTCAGACCCAGTACTTC,CSVVRGLQTQYF
NA,TRBJ2-7,TRBV2,once,TGTGCCAGCAGTGATCCAATTTTCTACGAGCAGTACTTC,CASSDPIFYEQYF
NA,TRBJ2-3,TRBV6-5,NA,TGTGCCAGCAGGACCTATTCCCAGACAGATACGCAGTATTTT,CASRTYSQTDTQYF
TRBD2,TRBJ2-1,TRBV30,once,TGTGCCTGGAGTAGCGGGAGGCCCTTTAGCTCCTACAATGAGCAGTTCTTC,CAWSSGRPFSSYNEQFF
TRBD1,TRBJ2-3,TRBV5-1,NA,TGCGCCAGCGGAGGTGGACAGGGATGGAGCACAGATACGCAGTATTTT,CASGGGQGWSTDTQYF
TRBD2,TRBJ2-3,TRBV3-1/TRBV3-2,once,TGTGCCAGCAGCCAGACTAGCCACCGCACAGATACGCAGTATTTT,CASSQTSHRTDTQYF
NA,TRBJ1-2,TRBV19,NA,TGTGCCAGTAGTATGGAAGGGACGGACCTCTATGGCTACACCTTC,CASSMEGTDLYGYTF
NA,TRBJ1-5,TRBV6-5,NA,TGTGCCAGCGGCAAGACCCCACGGGATCAGCCCCAGCATTTT,CASGKTPRDQPQHF
TRBD1,TRBJ2-5,TRBV2,NA,TGTGCCAGCAGTTCGGACAGGGGGGATGAGGAGACCCAGTACTTC,CASSSDRGDEETQYF
TRBD1,TRBJ1-1,TRBV5-8,NA,TGTGCCAGCAGCTTTAGGACGACAGGGATGACTGAAGCTTTCTTT,CASSFRTTGMTEAFF
NA,TRBJ1-1,TRBV5-1,NA,TGCGCCAGCAGCTTGAAGGGGCTGAACACTGAAGCTTTCTTT,CASSLKGLNTEAFF
NA,TRBJ1-1,TRBV13,medium-sized,TGTGCCAGCAGCACCGTGGACGAGACTGAAGCTTTCTTT,CASSTVDETEAFF
NA,TRBJ2-5,TRBV7-2,few,TGTGCCAGCAGCCCAGGACTGGAAGAGACCCAGTACTTC,CASSPGLEETQYF
NA,TRBJ1-1,TRBV30,few,TGTGCCTGGAATCGGGTCAGGGTTTTAAATATCCAAGCTTTCTTT,CAWNRVRVLNIQAFF
NA,TRBJ1-1,TRBV20-1,NA,TGCAGTGCTAGTAACCCCCAGGGGAACACTGAAGCTTTCTTT,CSASNPQGNTEAFF
NA,TRBJ2-2,TRBV5-5,NA,TGTGCCAGCAGCTTGGCGGTCTCCCCCCAGGCCGGGGAGCTGTTTTTT,CASSLAVSPQAGELFF
TRBD1,TRBJ1-1,TRBV11-1,NA,TGTGCCAGCAGCTTAGAGGGGACAGGGTTTGAAGCTTTCTTT,CASSLEGTGFEAFF